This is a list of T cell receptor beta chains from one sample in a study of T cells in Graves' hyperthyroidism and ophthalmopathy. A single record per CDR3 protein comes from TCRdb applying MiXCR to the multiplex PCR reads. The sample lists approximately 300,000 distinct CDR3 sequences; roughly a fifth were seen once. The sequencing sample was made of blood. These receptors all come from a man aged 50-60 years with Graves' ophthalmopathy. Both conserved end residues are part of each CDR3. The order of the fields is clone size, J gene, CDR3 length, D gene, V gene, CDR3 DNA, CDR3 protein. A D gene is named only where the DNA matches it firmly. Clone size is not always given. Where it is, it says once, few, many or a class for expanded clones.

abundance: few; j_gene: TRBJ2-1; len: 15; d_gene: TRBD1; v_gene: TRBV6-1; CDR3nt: TGTGCCAGCAGTTCAGGACAGGGTCTACCCAATGAGCAGTTCTTC; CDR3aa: CASSSGQGLPNEQFF
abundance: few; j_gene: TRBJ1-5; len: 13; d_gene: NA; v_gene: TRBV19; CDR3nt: TGTGCCAGTAGCGAACAGGGTTATCAGCCCCAGCATTTT; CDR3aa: CASSEQGYQPQHF
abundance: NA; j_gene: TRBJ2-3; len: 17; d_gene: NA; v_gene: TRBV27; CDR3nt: TGTGCCAGCGCTCAAACCACGCGGGTGCAGAACACAGATACGCAGTATTTT; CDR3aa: CASAQTTRVQNTDTQYF
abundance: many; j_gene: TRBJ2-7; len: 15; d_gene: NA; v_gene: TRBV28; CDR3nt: TGTGCCAGCAGTTTATCGGGTAGTCGGTCCTACGAGCAGTACTTC; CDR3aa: CASSLSGSRSYEQYF
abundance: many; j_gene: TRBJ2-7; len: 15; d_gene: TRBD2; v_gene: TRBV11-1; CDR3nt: TGTGCCAGCAGCTGGTCCGGGACTAGCGGGAGCGAGCAGTACTTC; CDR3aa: CASSWSGTSGSEQYF
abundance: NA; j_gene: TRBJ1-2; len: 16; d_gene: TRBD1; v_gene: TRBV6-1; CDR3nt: TGTGCCAGCAGTGAACCCCCTGGACAGGGGGCGCTTGGCTACACCTTC; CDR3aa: CASSEPPGQGALGYTF
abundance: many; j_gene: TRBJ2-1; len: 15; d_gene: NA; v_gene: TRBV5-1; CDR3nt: TGCGCCAGCGGTCGGGAGCCTTCGACCTACAATGAGCAGTTCTTC; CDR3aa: CASGREPSTYNEQFF
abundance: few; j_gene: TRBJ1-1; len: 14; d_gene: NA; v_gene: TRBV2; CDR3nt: TGTGCCAGCAGATTGACAGCCGCGGGCACTGAAGCTTTCTTT; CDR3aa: CASRLTAAGTEAFF
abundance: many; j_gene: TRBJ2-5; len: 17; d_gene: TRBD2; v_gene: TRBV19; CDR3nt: TGTGCCAGTAGTTCAGCGGGACCTTACTCATTACAAGAGACCCAGTACTTC; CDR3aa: CASSSAGPYSLQETQYF
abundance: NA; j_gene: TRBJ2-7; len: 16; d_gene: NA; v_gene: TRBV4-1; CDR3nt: TGCGCCAGCAGCCAAGAGGCCAGGGGATACCTCTACGAGCAGTACTTC; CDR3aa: CASSQEARGYLYEQYF
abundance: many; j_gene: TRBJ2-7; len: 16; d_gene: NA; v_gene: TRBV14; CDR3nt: TGTGCCAGCAGCCAAGATCTTCTCACGGTTTTTTACGAGCAGTACTTC; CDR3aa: CASSQDLLTVFYEQYF
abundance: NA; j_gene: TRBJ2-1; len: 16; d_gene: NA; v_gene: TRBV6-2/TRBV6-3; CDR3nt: TGTGCCAGCAGTTACGCCCGTAAAGGGGGAGACAATGAGCAGTTCTTC; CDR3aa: CASSYARKGGDNEQFF
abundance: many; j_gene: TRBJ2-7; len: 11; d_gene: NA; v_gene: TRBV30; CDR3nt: TGTGCCTGGAGTAGGGGGTTTGAGCAGTACTTC; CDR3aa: CAWSRGFEQYF
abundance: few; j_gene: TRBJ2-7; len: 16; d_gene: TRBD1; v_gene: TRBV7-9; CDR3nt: TGTGCCAGCAGCCCACCCCCCGGACAGGTCGCCTACGAGCAGTACTTC; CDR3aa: CASSPPPGQVAYEQYF
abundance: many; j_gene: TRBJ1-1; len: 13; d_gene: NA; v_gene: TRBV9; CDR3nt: TGTGCCAGCAGCGTAGAGGAGGGGTCTGAAGCTTTCTTT; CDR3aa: CASSVEEGSEAFF
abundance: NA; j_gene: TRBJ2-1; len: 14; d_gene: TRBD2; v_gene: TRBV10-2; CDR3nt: TGCGCCAGCATCGGGACTAGCGGAAACAATGAGCAGTTCTTC; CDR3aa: CASIGTSGNNEQFF
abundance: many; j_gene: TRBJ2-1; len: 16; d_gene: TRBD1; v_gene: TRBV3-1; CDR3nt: TGTGCCAGCAGCCAAAGGGGGCTTAGCTCCTACAATGAGCAGTTCTTC; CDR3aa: CASSQRGLSSYNEQFF
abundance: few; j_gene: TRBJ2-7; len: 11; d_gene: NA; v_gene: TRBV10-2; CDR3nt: TGCGCCAGCAGTGAATTATACGAGCAGTACTTC; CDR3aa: CASSELYEQYF
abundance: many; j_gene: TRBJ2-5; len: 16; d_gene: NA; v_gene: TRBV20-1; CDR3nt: TGCAGTGCTAGACTCTACAGTTCTCTCAGCCAAGAGACCCAGTACTTC; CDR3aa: CSARLYSSLSQETQYF
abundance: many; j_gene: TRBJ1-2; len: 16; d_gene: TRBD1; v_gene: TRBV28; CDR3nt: TGTGCCAGCAGTTTTGAGTTGGGACAGAATAACTATGGCTACACCTTC; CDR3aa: CASSFELGQNNYGYTF
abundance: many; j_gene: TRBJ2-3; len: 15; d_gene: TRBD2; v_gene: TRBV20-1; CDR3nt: TGCAGTGCAAGACGGGCTAGCGGAAGAACAGATACGCAGTATTTT; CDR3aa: CSARRASGRTDTQYF
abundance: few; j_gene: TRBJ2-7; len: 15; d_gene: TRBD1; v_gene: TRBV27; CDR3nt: TGTGCCAGCCGTCCTAGGGACAGGCCGACCTACGAGCAGTACTTC; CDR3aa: CASRPRDRPTYEQYF
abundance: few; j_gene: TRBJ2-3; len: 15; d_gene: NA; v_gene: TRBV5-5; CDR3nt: TGTGCCAGCAGCTTGTTAGCGTGGGGACCAGATACGCAGTATTTT; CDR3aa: CASSLLAWGPDTQYF
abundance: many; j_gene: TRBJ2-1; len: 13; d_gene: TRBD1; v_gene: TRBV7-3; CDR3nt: TGTGCCAGCAGCCCTACAGGGGATGGTGAGCAGTTCTTC; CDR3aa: CASSPTGDGEQFF
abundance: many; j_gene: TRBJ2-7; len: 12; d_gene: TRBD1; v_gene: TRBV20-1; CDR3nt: TGCAGTGGGGACAGGGGAACCTACGAGCAGTACTTC; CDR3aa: CSGDRGTYEQYF
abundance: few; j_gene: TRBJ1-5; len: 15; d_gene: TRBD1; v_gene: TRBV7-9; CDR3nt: TGTGCCAGCAGCCGACCGGGGACAGGGGAACAGCCCCAGCATTTT; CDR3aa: CASSRPGTGEQPQHF
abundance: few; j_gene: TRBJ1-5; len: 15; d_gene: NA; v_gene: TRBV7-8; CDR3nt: TGTGCCAGCAGCTTAGCGAGGCAGCTCAATCAGCCCCAGCATTTT; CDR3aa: CASSLARQLNQPQHF
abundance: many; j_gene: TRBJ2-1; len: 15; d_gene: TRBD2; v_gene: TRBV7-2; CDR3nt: TGTGCCAGCAGAGGTAAACTAGCGGGAGCGGTTGAGCAGTTCTTC; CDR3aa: CASRGKLAGAVEQFF
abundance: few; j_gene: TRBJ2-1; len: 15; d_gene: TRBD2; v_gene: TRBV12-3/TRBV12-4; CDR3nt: TGTGCCAGCAGTCCGACTAGCGGGGTTTACAATGAGCAGTTCTTC; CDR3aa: CASSPTSGVYNEQFF